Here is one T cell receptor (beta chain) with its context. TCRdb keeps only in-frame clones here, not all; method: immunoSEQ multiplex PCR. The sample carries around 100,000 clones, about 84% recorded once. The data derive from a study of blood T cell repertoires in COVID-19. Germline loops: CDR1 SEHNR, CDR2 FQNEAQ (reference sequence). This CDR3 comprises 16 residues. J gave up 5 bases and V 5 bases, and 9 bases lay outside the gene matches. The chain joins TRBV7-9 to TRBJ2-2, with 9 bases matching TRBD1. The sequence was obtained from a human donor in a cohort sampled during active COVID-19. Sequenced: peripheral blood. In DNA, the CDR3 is TGTGCCAGCAGCCGTCTCCGGGACAGGGAAACCGGGGAGCTGTTTTTT. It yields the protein CASSRLRDRETGELFF. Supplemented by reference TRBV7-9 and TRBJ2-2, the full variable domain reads DTGVSQNPRHKITKRGQNVTFRCDPISEHNRLYWYRQTLGQGPEFLTYFQNEAQLEKSRLLSDRFSAERPKGSFSTLEIQRTEQGDSAMYLCASSRLRDRETGELFFGEGSRLTVL.